This is a list of T cell receptor beta chains from one sample in a study of early T cells in non-severe SARS-CoV-2 infection. TCRdb independently ran MiXCR on the 5' RACE reads; one entry per CDR3 protein. Of tens of thousands of distinct CDR3 sequences in the sample, 5.6% were seen once. The sample was whole blood. The source of these receptors is an adult who was a healthcare worker with PCR-confirmed SARS-CoV-2 infection or an uninfected control (not recorded which). CDR3s include the opening cysteine and the closing phenylalanine or tryptophan. D genes are given only for firm matches. Clone size is shown for a subset of rows, as once, few, many or a class of expanded clone.

clone_size,j_call,d_call,v_call,cdr3_aa,cdr3_nt
many,TRBJ2-1,TRBD1,TRBV11-2,CASSPTQGSQNEQFF,TGTGCCAGCAGCCCAACACAGGGGTCACAGAATGAGCAGTTCTTC
NA,TRBJ1-5,NA,TRBV6-2/TRBV6-3,CASSSRQINQPQHF,TGTGCCAGCAGTTCCCGACAAATCAATCAGCCCCAGCATTTT
many,TRBJ2-2,NA,TRBV20-1,CSARSGQSNTGELFF,TGCAGTGCTAGATCCGGGCAGAGCAACACCGGGGAGCTGTTTTTT
many,TRBJ2-1,NA,TRBV27,CASSSFHRGNEQFF,TGTGCCAGCAGCTCATTCCACCGGGGGAATGAGCAGTTCTTC
few,TRBJ2-1,NA,TRBV7-2,CASSFGTVDNEQFF,TGTGCCAGCAGCTTCGGGACCGTAGACAATGAGCAGTTCTTC
few,TRBJ2-3,NA,TRBV5-1,CASSLARLRTDTQYF,TGCGCCAGCAGCTTGGCGCGACTCCGCACAGATACGCAGTATTTT
many,TRBJ1-2,NA,TRBV18,CASSPGTDVRGGYTF,TGTGCCAGCTCACCCGGAACCGATGTCAGGGGTGGCTACACCTTC
few,TRBJ2-1,NA,TRBV2,CASSVDYGEQFF,TGTGCCAGCAGTGTCGACTACGGTGAGCAGTTCTTC
NA,TRBJ2-3,TRBD2,TRBV28,CASRSRGTSGRGTQYF,TGTGCCAGCAGAAGCCGGGGGACTAGCGGGAGGGGTACGCAGTATTTT
many,TRBJ2-2,NA,TRBV10-3,CAISESDQSTGELFF,TGTGCCATCAGTGAGTCCGACCAAAGCACCGGGGAGCTGTTTTTT
NA,TRBJ1-5,TRBD1,TRBV6-1,CASKEGQGFWQPQHF,TGTGCCAGCAAGGAGGGACAGGGTTTTTGGCAGCCCCAGCATTTT
many,TRBJ1-3,NA,TRBV20-1,CSAKRRGTNPGENTIYF,TGCAGTGCAAAAAGGAGGGGGACCAATCCAGGCGAAAACACCATATATTTT
many,TRBJ2-1,TRBD2,TRBV7-9,CASSFIAGINEQFF,TGTGCCAGCAGCTTCATAGCGGGGATCAATGAGCAGTTCTTC
medium-sized,TRBJ1-2,NA,TRBV6-5,CASSYGEGRGNYGYTF,TGTGCCAGCAGTTACGGGGAGGGGCGCGGAAACTATGGCTACACCTTC
NA,TRBJ2-1,NA,TRBV19,CASTRQAGTWNEQFF,TGTGCCAGTACCAGACAGGCGGGGACGTGGAATGAGCAGTTCTTC
many,TRBJ2-7,TRBD2,TRBV10-2,CASSDSTSGSYEQYF,TGCGCCAGCAGCGACTCAACTAGCGGATCCTACGAGCAGTACTTC
many,TRBJ1-6,NA,TRBV28,CASSRTAVNNSPLHF,TGTGCCAGCAGTCGGACTGCTGTCAATAATTCACCCCTCCACTTT
few,TRBJ1-4,NA,TRBV20-1,CSAPDRNEKLFF,TGCAGTGCCCCTGACAGAAATGAAAAACTGTTTTTT
many,TRBJ2-7,NA,TRBV13,CASSLLQGSYEQYF,TGTGCCAGCAGCTTACTGCAGGGGTCCTACGAGCAGTACTTC
many,TRBJ1-6,NA,TRBV7-2,CASSLHGQVNSPLHF,TGTGCCAGCAGCTTACACGGGCAGGTGAATTCACCCCTCCACTTT
many,TRBJ2-3,TRBD2,TRBV6-5,CASSYTPPGLAATDTQYF,TGTGCCAGCAGTTACACGCCGCCTGGACTAGCGGCCACAGATACGCAGTATTTT
many,TRBJ2-2,NA,TRBV11-2,CASSLAGQKNTGELFF,TGTGCCAGCAGCTTAGCAGGACAGAAGAACACCGGGGAGCTGTTTTTT
many,TRBJ2-2,NA,TRBV27,CASSFSAGELFF,TGTGCCAGCAGTTTTTCGGCCGGGGAGCTGTTTTTT
many,TRBJ2-1,NA,TRBV6-2/TRBV6-3,CASSGLGYNEQFF,TGTGCCAGCAGTGGCCTGGGCTACAATGAGCAGTTCTTC
many,TRBJ1-2,TRBD1,TRBV12-5,CASAPMTGSYGYTF,TGTGCTAGTGCTCCAATGACAGGGAGCTATGGCTACACCTTC
many,TRBJ2-2,NA,TRBV6-6,CASSYSLLRAGELFF,TGTGCCAGCAGTTACTCCCTCCTCAGGGCCGGGGAGCTGTTTTTT
medium-sized,TRBJ1-1,NA,TRBV20-1,CSASTTVNTEAFF,TGCAGTGCTTCTACGACAGTTAACACTGAAGCTTTCTTT
few,TRBJ2-7,TRBD1,TRBV18,CASSPPAGGSYEQYF,TGTGCCAGCTCACCACCTGCAGGGGGCTCCTACGAGCAGTACTTC
NA,TRBJ1-1,NA,TRBV7-8,CASSFLGVPEAFF,TGTGCCAGCAGCTTTCTGGGGGTGCCTGAAGCTTTCTTT
many,TRBJ1-1,NA,TRBV9,CASSVAGMNTEAFF,TGTGCCAGCAGCGTAGCTGGGATGAACACTGAAGCTTTCTTT
many,TRBJ2-1,NA,TRBV24-1,CATSATAGTRSPRNEQFF,TGTGCCACCAGTGCGACCGCCGGGACAAGATCCCCCCGCAATGAGCAGTTCTTC
many,TRBJ2-1,TRBD2,TRBV20-1,CSARGGLTSGRRRNEQFF,TGCAGTGCTAGAGGCGGATTAACTAGCGGGAGGCGACGCAATGAGCAGTTCTTC
NA,TRBJ1-3,TRBD1,TRBV5-1,CASSLGTGATGNTIYF,TGCGCCAGCAGCTTGGGAACAGGGGCGACTGGAAACACCATATATTTT
NA,TRBJ2-1,NA,TRBV28,CASVGITPINNEQFF,TGTGCCAGCGTAGGGATCACTCCGATTAACAATGAGCAGTTCTTC
many,TRBJ2-1,NA,TRBV12-3/TRBV12-4,CASSPTSFVEQFF,TGTGCCAGCAGTCCGACTAGTTTCGTTGAGCAGTTCTTC
many,TRBJ2-5,NA,TRBV6-5,CASTNGGTQYF,TGTGCCAGCACCAACGGAGGTACCCAGTACTTC
NA,TRBJ1-5,NA,TRBV20-1,CSARDLRGGQPQHF,TGCAGTGCTAGAGATCTTAGGGGCGGTCAGCCCCAGCATTTT
few,TRBJ2-7,TRBD2,TRBV20-1,CSASRPALAGGRISYEQYF,TGCAGTGCTAGTCGCCCGGCCCTAGCGGGAGGCCGAATCTCCTACGAGCAGTACTTC
many,TRBJ2-7,NA,TRBV6-1,CATTPGGSNSYEQYF,TGTGCCACCACCCCCGGGGGCAGCAATTCCTACGAGCAGTACTTC
many,TRBJ2-1,TRBD2,TRBV19,CASSAGGGIHNEQFF,TGTGCCAGTAGTGCTGGCGGGGGGATTCACAATGAGCAGTTCTTC
many,TRBJ2-3,TRBD2,TRBV9,CASSVGSGGALNTQYF,TGTGCCAGCAGCGTAGGAAGCGGGGGAGCCCTTAATACGCAGTATTTT
many,TRBJ2-3,TRBD2,TRBV7-3,CASSPTSSSTDTQYF,TGTGCCAGCAGCCCGACTAGCAGTAGCACAGATACGCAGTATTTT
NA,TRBJ2-3,NA,TRBV6-6,CASSTRGRTDTQYF,TGTGCCAGCAGTACCCGCGGCCGCACAGATACGCAGTATTTT
NA,TRBJ2-6,TRBD1,TRBV20-1,CSARGTGTGDGANVLTF,TGCAGTGCTAGAGGTACCGGGACAGGGGACGGGGCCAACGTCCTGACTTTC